The 15 T cell receptor beta chains given below trace back to one sample, sequenced in a study of blood T cell repertoires in COVID-19. Sequencing used immunoSEQ multiplex PCR; TCRdb keeps in-frame clones, though not all of them. The sample lists about 130,000 clones; about 88% were seen once. Sequencing used peripheral blood. The source of these receptors is an elderly woman with acute or convalescent COVID-19.

The V gene is TRBV3-1 (or the pseudogene TRBV3-2), the J gene TRBJ2-4; D may be TRBD2 (5 bases). The CDR3 covers 11 residues. V was trimmed by 4 bases and J by 8 bases, leaving 6 bases between them. Germline V gene sequence: CDR1 LGHDT, CDR2 YNNKEL (reference sequence). In DNA form, the CDR3 reads TGTGCCAGCAGCCCCGGGGACATTCAGTACTTC. It is translated as CASSPGDIQYF.

CDR3 in DNA: TGTGCCAGTAGCCTTTCGGTAGCAGGGGGCAGTGGCTACACCTTC. As protein: CASSLSVAGGSGYTF. The V gene is TRBV19, the J gene TRBJ1-2; 8 positions match TRBD1. Germline trimming cut 6 bases from V and 7 bases from J; bases unmatched to any gene: 13. The CDR3 is 15 amino acids. CDR1 and CDR2 (germline): LNHDA, SQIVND (reference sequence).

The V call is TRBV7-8, the J call TRBJ1-4; no clear D gene. The germline V gene has CDR1 SGHVS and CDR2 FQNEAQ. Deletions cut 2 bases from V and 1 base from J, with 8 bases between. This CDR3 has 15 residues. The CDR3 DNA follows: TGTGCCAGCAGCTTATCCCTCGTAACTAATGAAAAACTGTTTTTT. This codes for CASSLSLVTNEKLFF.

The V gene is TRBV5-4, the J gene TRBJ2-2; 8 nucleotides agree with TRBD1. CDR1 and CDR2 (germline): SGHNT, YYREEE (reference sequence). The CDR3 runs to 16 residues. The V segment lost 4 bases and the J segment 5 bases; nucleotides outside the gene matches: 10. In nucleotides, the CDR3 is TGTGCCAGCAGCCCGCCCCAGGGGGCATGGACCGGGGAGCTGTTTTTT. Its translation is CASSPPQGAWTGELFF.

The rearrangement links TRBV7-6 to TRBJ1-5; tentatively, D is TRBD1 (6 bases). The CDR3 runs to 15 residues. Germline CDR1 SGHVS, CDR2 FNYEAQ. Trimming removed 4 bases from V and 0 bases from J, with 10 bases in between. The DNA of the CDR3 is TGTGCCAGCAGCTCATCAGGGGCTAGCAATCAGCCCCAGCATTTT. It codes for CASSSSGASNQPQHF.

The sample holds one count of this clone. The chain recombines TRBV5-1 with TRBJ2-7; TRBD2 matches at 11 bases. The ends lost 4 bases at V and 4 bases at J; junction bases unmatched: 10. This CDR3 spans 16 amino acids. CDR1 is SGHRS, CDR2 YFSETQ, per germline. For the CDR3, the DNA is TGCGCCAGCAGCGAGACTAGCGGGATGGGATCTTACGAGCAGTACTTC. Translating gives CASSETSGMGSYEQYF.

The chain has TRBV7-9 and TRBJ1-3; D ambiguous. Trimming removed 5 bases from V and 4 bases from J, with 12 bases in between. There are 14 residues in the CDR3. CDR1 is SEHNR and CDR2 is FQNEAQ in the germline V gene (reference sequence). The CDR3 here is CASSPSWLGNTIYF. The CDR3 DNA sequence: TGTGCCAGCAGCCCCAGTTGGCTCGGAAACACCATATATTTT.

This chain joins TRBV27 and TRBJ1-2; no reliable D call. The CDR3 contains 12 residues. Germline CDR1 reads MNHEY; CDR2 reads SMNVEV (reference sequence). V was cut by 7 bases and J by 4 bases, with 10 bases left in between. The DNA of the CDR3 is TGTGCCAGCAAAACAGCGGGCTATGGCTACACCTTC. Its protein is CASKTAGYGYTF.

The chain uses TRBV6-5 and TRBJ1-1, with a tentative D call TRBD1 (5 bases). CDR3 length equals 13 residues. The V end was cut by 7 bases, the J end by 4 bases, with 13 bases between. The germline gives CDR1 MNHEY, CDR2 SVGAGI. The CDR3 loop reads CASIKLGGTEAFF. CDR3 nucleotide sequence: TGTGCCAGCATAAAGTTGGGGGGCACTGAAGCTTTCTTT.

This chain uses TRBV5-1 with TRBJ1-5; no definite D call. CDR3 length: 15 residues. The V and J ends lost 1 base and 4 bases respectively, with 12 bases between them. Looked up from germline, CDR1 is SGHRS and CDR2 is YFSETQ. The CDR3 is CASSLSGQDNQPQHF. CDR3 DNA sequence: TGCGCCAGCAGCTTGTCCGGCCAGGATAATCAGCCCCAGCATTTT.

The chain uses TRBV29-1 and TRBJ1-1; D not resolved. Germline CDR1 SQVTM, CDR2 ANQGSEA. The CDR3 extends over 12 amino acids. V was cut by 7 bases and J by 1 base, with 10 bases left in between. The chain's CDR3 is CSARQWNTEAFF. The DNA of the CDR3 is TGCAGCGCCCGACAATGGAACACTGAAGCTTTCTTT.

The chain has TRBV7-2 and TRBJ1-3; TRBD1 matches at 11 bases. CDR3 length: 15 amino acids. V lost 4 bases to trimming and J lost 8 bases; unmatched junction nucleotides: 7. Looked up from germline, CDR1 is SGHTA and CDR2 is FQGNSA. In nucleotides, the CDR3 is TGTGCCAGCAGCTCGGACAGGGGGCTTTTTGACACCATATATTTT. The encoded protein is CASSSDRGLFDTIYF.

There are a few counts of this clone. This CDR3 is CASSLSPQNNEKLFF. The CDR3 nucleotides are TGTGCCAGCAGTTTATCCCCACAGAATAACGAAAAACTGTTTTTT. The genes are TRBV27 and TRBJ1-4, with unresolved D. Germline loops: CDR1 MNHEY, CDR2 SMNVEV (reference sequence). The CDR3 consists of 15 residues. Deletions cut 0 bases from V and 8 bases from J, with 13 bases between.

The chain employs TRBV4-1 and TRBJ2-1; tentative D call: TRBD2 (5 bases). CDR3 length: 16 residues. Trimming shortened V by 0 bases and J by 4 bases, and 13 bases separated the two germline ends. Germline V gene lookup returns CDR1 MGHRA and CDR2 YSYEKL. The CDR3 reads CASSQESLADYNEQFF. The CDR3 DNA reads as TGCGCCAGCAGCCAAGAGAGCCTAGCCGATTACAATGAGCAGTTCTTC.

The V and J genes are TRBV7-8 and TRBJ2-1; D is unresolved. In germline, CDR1 is SGHVS, CDR2 FQNEAQ. Trimming stripped 2 bases from V and 7 bases from J, with 6 bases between. The CDR3 is 12 amino acids. DNA for the CDR3: TGTGCCAGCAGCTTAATCAGGAATGAGCAGTTCTTC. As protein: CASSLIRNEQFF.